The 8 T cell receptor beta chains listed next were all sequenced from one sample in a study of blood T cell repertoires in COVID-19. Here immunoSEQ multiplex PCR was the method, and the copy in TCRdb shows in-frame clones only, minus some. The sample holds some 150,000 clones, roughly 86% seen once. The source material was peripheral blood. The receptors shown here come from a human donor in a cohort sampled during active COVID-19.

V and J are TRBV28 and TRBJ2-5; 8 positions agree with TRBD1. The germline gives CDR1 MDHEN, CDR2 SYDVKM. Unmatched junction bases numbered 5, after V lost 5 bases and J lost 6 bases. This CDR3 comprises 13 residues. CDR3 in DNA: TGTGCCAGCAGTATCGACAGGGGTCAGACCCAGTACTTC. Translating it yields CASSIDRGQTQYF. Full variable domain (rest looked up from reference TRBV28 and TRBJ2-5): DVKVTQSSRYLVKRTGEKVFLECVQDMDHENMFWYRQDPGLGLRLIYFSYDVKMKEKGDIPEGYSVSREKKERFSLILESASTNQTSMYLCASSIDRGQTQYFGPGTRLLVL.

This clone has just a few counts. The chain employs TRBV30 and TRBJ1-2, with D possibly matching TRBD1 (6 bases). There are 12 residues in the CDR3. Trimming removed 2 bases from V and 6 bases from J, with 10 bases in between. Germline V gives CDR1 GTSNPN, CDR2 SVGIG (reference sequence). The CDR3: CAWSLGQHGYTF. CDR3 bases: TGTGCCTGGAGTCTAGGACAGCATGGCTACACCTTC.

The chain recombines TRBV6-1 with TRBJ2-3; 8 nucleotides match TRBD2. Germline-derived CDR1 and CDR2 are MNHNS and SASEGT. V shed 4 bases, J shed 1 base, and the junction held 10 bases outside the gene matches. This CDR3 spans 17 amino acids. CDR3 protein: CASSAGTRHLGTDTQYF. CDR3 DNA: TGTGCCAGCAGTGCCGGGACTAGGCATTTAGGCACAGATACGCAGTATTTT.

The chain carries TRBV28 and TRBJ1-5; 7 bases agree with TRBD1. The CDR3 extends over 16 amino acids. Trimming at V came to 5 bases and at J to 1 base, leaving 8 bases not matched to a gene. Germline loops: CDR1 MDHEN, CDR2 SYDVKM. In DNA, the CDR3 is TGTGCCAGCAGTACCTCGACAGGGTTAAGCAATCAGCCCCAGCATTTT. It yields the protein CASSTSTGLSNQPQHF. The full variable domain, with the rest looked up from reference TRBV28 and TRBJ1-5, is DVKVTQSSRYLVKRTGEKVFLECVQDMDHENMFWYRQDPGLGLRLIYFSYDVKMKEKGDIPEGYSVSREKKERFSLILESASTNQTSMYLCASSTSTGLSNQPQHFGDGTRLSIL.

This rearrangement joins TRBV19 to TRBJ2-1; D remains ambiguous. CDR3 size: 14 residues. V was cut by 8 bases and J by 0 bases, with 11 bases left in between. Germline V gives CDR1 LNHDA, CDR2 SQIVND (reference sequence). The CDR3 DNA sequence: TGTGCCAGTGCCGAGCTGAGCTCCTACAATGAGCAGTTCTTC. Encoded protein: CASAELSSYNEQFF.

The CDR3 DNA reads TGTGCCAGCAGCCCTACAGGGGGGTACACTGAAGCTTTCTTT. Protein: CASSPTGGYTEAFF. This rearrangement joins TRBV4-2 to TRBJ1-1, with 8 nucleotides matching TRBD1. The CDR3 extends over 14 amino acids. Germline-derived CDR1 and CDR2 are LGHNA and YNFKEQ. After removal of 4 bases from V and 3 bases from J, the junction contained 4 bases not matched to a gene.

The chain couples TRBV3-1 (or the pseudogene TRBV3-2) to TRBJ2-3; 10 nucleotides align to TRBD2. Germline-derived CDR1 and CDR2 are LGHDT and YNNKEL (reference sequence). The trim removed 0 bases at V and 3 bases at J, leaving 9 bases unmatched. The CDR3 is made up of 18 amino acids. The CDR3 DNA reads TGTGCCAGCAGCCAAGAGGGAGGCTTGACTAGCGGGACAGATACGCAGTATTTT. Protein: CASSQEGGLTSGTDTQYF.

J is TRBJ2-1 and V is TRBV27, with 14 bases aligning to TRBD2. V was pared by 6 bases and J by 7 bases, with 11 bases of the junction left unmatched. The CDR3 contains 17 residues. CDR1 is MNHEY and CDR2 is SMNVEV in the germline V gene (reference sequence). CDR3 in DNA: TGTGCCAGCAGGGACAGATCCGGGACTAGCGGGAGAAATGAGCAGTTCTTC. Translation gives CASRDRSGTSGRNEQFF.